This T cell receptor (beta chain) originates from a study of vaccination and CD4 T cells after COVID-19. Study overall: Six male and four female convalescents took part, two of them Hispanic. Median time from second vaccine dose to sampling was roughly 65 days (14 to 241).

Study-level points and caveats: Within the convalescent patients, spike mono-reactivity was found in 304 of 307 vaccine-specific clones. The cohort comprised relatively few convalescent patients, and no early post-infection timepoints were analyzed.

The treatment is: roughly 11-day PBMC culture with coronavirus spike peptide pools or control peptides (ViraFEST assay). The Oncomine TCR Beta short-read assay was applied to DNA of cultured CD4+ T cells. TCRdb re-called the PCR reads with MiXCR, one entry per CDR3 protein. The data show 20,000 or so distinct CDR3 sequences, approximately 50% seen once. On this clonotype: Its matching antigen is unknown.

Material: CD4+ T cells from blood, cultured in vitro, obtained after SARS-CoV-2 vaccination. The receptor's source is a human donor who had recovered from COVID-19.

The CDR3 sequence: CASSSYETGGGGYTF. CDR3 sequence (DNA): TGTGCCAGCAGCTCCTATGAGACAGGGGGCGGGGGCTACACCTTC. The V and J genes are TRBV7-9 and TRBJ1-2, with TRBD1 identical over 10 bases. CDR1 and CDR2 from the germline V gene are SEHNR and FQNEAQ (reference sequence). V was pared by 4 bases and J by 8 bases, with 10 bases of the junction left unmatched. CDR3 length equals 15 residues.